This TCR beta chain was obtained from a study of cytotoxic CD8 clonotypes in ibrutinib-treated CLL. Study-level information: Responses: some 25 partial, 2 complete; after median around 68 months, about 15 stayed remitted, approximately twelve progressed. Study observations and caveats: Baseline levels of clonality went above those of age-matched healthy donors and moved with circulating CD8+ T-cell counts.

The V gene lost 8 bases and the J gene lost 3 bases, with 12 bases spanning the gap. Germline lookup yields CDR1 SGHRS and CDR2 YFSETQ. The CDR3 extends over 12 amino acids. In regard to this clone: Its antigen is unidentified.

TCRdb's copy holds only in-frame clones and misses some; the assay was immunoSEQ multiplex PCR. The table has about 310,000 clones, roughly 79% seen once; the top ten hold 6.5% to 8%. This clonotype originated in a human donor with chronic lymphocytic leukemia. The chain is built from TRBV5-1 and TRBJ2-7; no reliable D call. This material consisted of PBMCs, taken before ibrutinib treatment. CDR3 coding DNA: TGCGCCAGTTTTAAGGACGGCTACGAGCAGTACTTC. It yields the protein CASFKDGYEQYF.